These T cell receptor beta chains were read from a single sample in a study of CD8+CD57+ T cells in acquired aplastic anemia. TCRdb itself ran the reads through MiXCR, one entry per CDR3 protein. This sample yields 450,000 to 550,000 distinct CDR3 sequences, of which around 30% are seen a single time; less than 0.85% belongs to the top ten. The sample was sorted CD4+, CD8+, or CD8+CD57+ T cells (not recorded which) from PBMCs. The receptors stem from a human donor with aplastic anemia. CDR3s leave out the opening cysteine and the closing phenylalanine or tryptophan. D genes are given only for firm matches.

-	TRBV19	TRBJ1-2	13	ASSINSGNYYGYT
-	TRBV20-1	TRBJ2-2	15	SARPLTGLENTGELF
TRBD1	TRBV2	TRBJ1-1	13	ASSGQGAVNTEAF
-	TRBV7-2	TRBJ1-6	12	ASSLPTGNSPLH
TRBD1	TRBV28	TRBJ1-1	11	ASSQGDREEAF
TRBD1	TRBV20-1	TRBJ1-2	14	SASPRGTGRGYGYT
-	TRBV15	TRBJ1-4	14	ATSRDGAATNEKLF
-	TRBV10-3	TRBJ1-4	15	ASSVGTFPPTNEKLF
-	TRBV9	TRBJ2-3	14	ASSKDRQPSTDTQY
-	TRBV11-2	TRBJ2-3	13	ASSPTRTGTDTQY
-	TRBV7-2	TRBJ1-6	13	ASSLGNTYNSPLH
-	TRBV4-3	TRBJ2-3	15	ASSQSVGGQSTDTQY
-	TRBV20-1	TRBJ1-2	11	SARGGGQDGYT
-	TRBV11-3	TRBJ2-1	14	ASSSRGTTPFHEQF
-	TRBV7-3	TRBJ1-2	13	ASSLTGRGHGGYT
-	TRBV19	TRBJ1-5	11	ASSMGGGQPQH
TRBD1	TRBV20-1	TRBJ1-2	9	SASPGQGYT
-	TRBV9	TRBJ2-2	14	ASSSDVRVGGGELF
TRBD1	TRBV5-1	TRBJ2-7	11	ASSSGQVYEQY
-	TRBV10-3	TRBJ2-1	11	AISGGASGEQF
-	TRBV15	TRBJ2-5	13	ATSRSIGAQETQY
TRBD1	TRBV3-1	TRBJ2-7	9	ASRAGGGQY
-	TRBV25-1	TRBJ1-2	13	ASSEASRGGYGYT
-	TRBV9	TRBJ1-3	10	ASSVSGNTIY
TRBD1	TRBV20-1	TRBJ1-1	11	SARIGGRSEAF
TRBD2	TRBV11-2	TRBJ2-7	14	ASSLDPSGQSYEQY